One TCR beta chain is described in this entry. The data originate from a study of blood T cell repertoires in COVID-19. Study-wide context: COVID-19 samples, acute and convalescent, were from the United States, Italy and Spain. The analysed material was cDNA or gDNA that came from T cells, B-cell-depleted T cells, or PBMCs.

As originally analysed: Amplification of reference gene primers provided the estimated nucleated cell counts. Measured with immunoSEQ multiplex PCR; TCRdb has only the in-frame clones, and not every one. The D gene and trimming were derived from the DNA, and the V and J assignments and clone size from that table. Among approximately 180,000 clones listed, roughly 87% were seen once. Participant ages covered roughly 18 to 89 years across about two dozen US areas. Germline V lookup: CDR1 MGHRA, CDR2 YSYEKL. The CDR3 has 15 amino acids. Trimming removed 1 base at V and 5 bases at J, with 14 bases between.

The V call is TRBV4-1, the J call TRBJ1-2, with D possibly TRBD1 on 5 matching bases. The sequence was collected from a woman in her thirties or forties with acute COVID-19. Specimen: PBMCs or T cells enriched from blood (not recorded which). The CDR3 sequence: CASSQGAWGEYGYTF. The CDR3 DNA reads as TGCGCCAGCAGCCAAGGGGCTTGGGGGGAGTATGGCTACACCTTC.